The 31 T cell receptor beta chains in this list originate from one sample, sequenced in a study of blood T cell repertoires in COVID-19. The table came from immunoSEQ multiplex PCR; TCRdb's copy has only in-frame clones and leaves some out. The data contain 85,000 to 100,000 clones, 84% of them singletons. The sample consisted of peripheral blood. The receptors originated from a woman aged 55 to 70 with acute or convalescent COVID-19.

A few counts support this clone. This chain links TRBV3-1 (or the pseudogene TRBV3-2) with TRBJ2-1, with 7 positions matching TRBD2. Germline lookup yields CDR1 LGHDT and CDR2 YNNKEL (reference sequence). After removal of 4 bases from V and 10 bases from J, the junction contained 13 bases not matched to a gene. This CDR3 has 15 residues. CDR3 DNA sequence: TGTGCCAGCAGCCTAAAACGGACTAGTCCGGGGGAGCAGTTCTTC. Translation: CASSLKRTSPGEQFF.

J is TRBJ2-2 and V is TRBV2; 8 bases line up with TRBD1. V shed 9 bases, J shed 1 base, and the junction held 4 bases outside the gene matches. The CDR3 spans 14 residues. The germline V gene has CDR1 SNHLY and CDR2 FYNNEI. CDR3 nucleotides: TGTGCCAGTACCAGGGGGCAGAACACCGGGGAGCTGTTTTTT. Translation gives CASTRGQNTGELFF.

V is TRBV7-2 and J is TRBJ1-1; D call uncertain. The germline V and J ends were trimmed by 7 bases and 0 bases, with 12 bases remaining between them. The CDR3 spans 14 residues. CDR1 SGHTA and CDR2 FQGNSA come from the germline V gene. The CDR3 DNA sequence: TGTGCCAGCACCCAATCCGGGGTGAACACTGAAGCTTTCTTT. This sequence encodes CASTQSGVNTEAFF.

This clone has just one count. The chain combines TRBV7-2 with TRBJ2-5; tentatively, D is TRBD2 (5 bases). V lost 3 bases, J lost 5 bases, and 13 bases lay in between. This CDR3 is 14 amino acids long. Germline V gene sequence: CDR1 SGHTA, CDR2 FQGNSA. The CDR3 region has the DNA TGTGCCAGCAGCTTGATGCCGGGAACCGAGACCCAGTACTTC. Amino acids: CASSLMPGTETQYF.

V is TRBV2 and J is TRBJ1-4; weak D call: TRBD1 (6 bases). CDR3 length: 14 amino acids. Germline assignment: CDR1 SNHLY and CDR2 FYNNEI. With 7 bases removed from V and 6 bases from J, the gap between germline ends came to 15 bases. DNA for the CDR3: TGTGCCAGCACCTTACAGGGTCGATATGAAAAACTGTTTTTT. This gives the protein CASTLQGRYEKLFF. Full variable domain (remainder filled in from reference TRBV2 and TRBJ1-4): EPEVTQTPSHQVTQMGQEVILRCVPISNHLYFYWYRQILGQKVEFLVSFYNNEISEKSEIFDDQFSVERPDGSNFTLKIRSTKLEDSAMYFCASTLQGRYEKLFFGSGTQLSVL.

The V and J genes are TRBV25-1 and TRBJ1-1, with D perhaps TRBD1 (6 bases). The CDR3 sequence is 12 residues long. Trimming left V 6 bases short and J 1 base short, with 6 bases between. From germline, CDR1 is MGHDK and CDR2 SYGVNS. The CDR3 nucleotides read TGTGCCAGCAGACAGGGGAACACTGAAGCTTTCTTT. This codes for CASRQGNTEAFF.

The chain has TRBV11-2 and TRBJ2-7, with D perhaps TRBD1 (5 bases). The V gene's germline CDR1 is SGHAT and CDR2 FQNNGV. The CDR3 is 15 residues long. Trimming stripped 3 bases from V and 6 bases from J, with 18 bases between. CDR3 in amino acids: CASSFLSQGVGEQYF. DNA for the CDR3: TGTGCCAGCAGCTTTCTCAGTCAGGGTGTAGGCGAGCAGTACTTC. The complete variable domain, with remaining parts taken from reference TRBV11-2 and TRBJ2-7, reads EAGVAQSPRYKIIEKRQSVAFWCNPISGHATLYWYQQILGQGPKLLIQFQNNGVVDDSQLPKDRFSAERLKGVDSTLKIQPAKLEDSAVYLCASSFLSQGVGEQYFGPGTRLTVT.

This clone has a handful of counts. This chain joins TRBV6-1 and TRBJ2-5; 13 bases are a match to TRBD2. The J segment lost 3 bases and the V segment lost 4 bases, leaving 5 bases of the junction unmatched. The CDR3 is made up of 16 amino acids. CDR1 and CDR2 from the germline V gene are MNHNS and SASEGT. CDR3: CASSVLAGGREETQYF. Here the CDR3 DNA reads TGTGCCAGCAGTGTACTAGCGGGGGGGCGAGAAGAGACCCAGTACTTC.

The table lists this clone with a few counts. This chain uses TRBV7-2 with TRBJ2-7; TRBD2 matches 8 bases. V lost 3 bases to trimming and J lost 2 bases; unmatched junction nucleotides: 6. The CDR3 covers 15 residues. Germline V gives CDR1 SGHTA, CDR2 FQGNSA. The CDR3 reads CASSFAAGGTYEQYF. The CDR3 region has the DNA TGTGCCAGCAGCTTTGCGGCGGGGGGAACCTACGAGCAGTACTTC.

This clone was observed once. The genes are TRBV5-1 and TRBJ2-5; TRBD2 agrees at 14 bases. Trimming at V came to 5 bases and at J to 2 bases, leaving 5 bases not matched to a gene. The germline gives CDR1 SGHRS, CDR2 YFSETQ. The CDR3 contains 16 residues. For the CDR3, the DNA is TGCGCCAGCAGTCTGGGACTAGCGGGGGTACAAGAGACCCAGTACTTC. Its translation: CASSLGLAGVQETQYF.

The V call is TRBV7-6, the J call TRBJ2-1; D not resolved. In germline, CDR1 is SGHVS, CDR2 FNYEAQ. V was trimmed by 3 bases and J by 2 bases, leaving 8 bases between them. The CDR3 is made up of 14 amino acids. The CDR3 here is CASSLAGTYNEQFF. The CDR3 coding sequence is TGTGCCAGCAGCTTGGCAGGTACCTACAATGAGCAGTTCTTC.

The rearrangement uses TRBV2 and TRBJ1-5, with D perhaps matching TRBD1 (6 bases). CDR1 and CDR2 from the germline V gene are SNHLY and FYNNEI. Deletions cut 7 bases from V and 4 bases from J, with 11 bases between. CDR3 length: 13 amino acids. The DNA for the CDR3 is TGTGCCAGCACCGTAACAGGGAATCAGCCCCAGCATTTT. Protein product: CASTVTGNQPQHF.

The rearrangement links TRBV5-6 to TRBJ2-1, with TRBD1 matching 9 bases. The CDR3 is made up of 15 amino acids. Germline V gives CDR1 SGHDT, CDR2 YYEEEE. V dropped 0 bases and J dropped 13; count of bases not matched to a gene: 11. CDR3 protein: CASSLGGQGGNGQFF. As DNA, the CDR3 is TGTGCCAGCAGCTTGGGGGGACAGGGAGGGAATGGTCAGTTCTTC.

The genes are TRBV5-1 and TRBJ1-3; TRBD1 matches 8 bases. CDR3 length: 17 residues. J lost 6 bases, V lost 4 bases, and 15 bases had no gene match. The V gene's germline CDR1 is SGHRS and CDR2 YFSETQ. CDR3 coding DNA: TGCGCCAGCAGCATTCCGAGCCCAGGGGGCGGTGAAAACACCATATATTTT. It encodes CASSIPSPGGGENTIYF. The variable domain in full, with the rest retrieved from reference TRBV5-1 and TRBJ1-3, is KAGVTQTPRYLIKTRGQQVTLSCSPISGHRSVSWYQQTPGQGLQFLFEYFSETQRNKGNFPGRFSGRQFSNSRSEMNVSTLELGDSALYLCASSIPSPGGGENTIYFGEGSWLTVV.

The chain uses TRBV12-5 and TRBJ1-1; TRBD1 aligns across 9 bases. CDR3 length equals 15 residues. Trimming cost V 1 base and J 1 base; bases outside gene matches: 1. CDR1 LGHNT and CDR2 FRNRAP come from the germline V gene. The CDR3 region has the DNA TGTGCTAGTGGTTTGGGACAGGGGGGGAACACTGAAGCTTTCTTT. Amino acid sequence: CASGLGQGGNTEAFF. Full variable domain (outside the CDR3, taken from reference TRBV12-5 and TRBJ1-1): DARVTQTPRHKVTEMGQEVTMRCQPILGHNTVFWYRQTMMQGLELLAYFRNRAPLDDSGMPKDRFSAEMPDATLATLKIQPSEPRDSAVYFCASGLGQGGNTEAFFGQGTRLTVV.

This clone is a singleton in its sample. The V call is TRBV7-6, the J call TRBJ1-4, with TRBD1 matching 7 bases. Trimming cost V 0 bases and J 6 bases; bases outside gene matches: 7. CDR3 size: 16 residues. Per the germline V gene, CDR1 is SGHVS and CDR2 is FNYEAQ. CDR3 DNA sequence: TGTGCCAGCAGCTTAGCACAGACAGGGTGGGATGAAAAACTGTTTTTT. This gives the protein CASSLAQTGWDEKLFF.

The chain joins TRBV2 to TRBJ1-2; a possible D gene is TRBD1 (5 bases). The germline CDR1 and CDR2 sequences are SNHLY and FYNNEI. The ends were cut back, 8 bases at V and 8 bases at J, with 21 bases in the middle. CDR3 length: 14 residues. The CDR3 DNA follows: TGTGCCAGCTTGAACCGACAGAACTCTGGAGGCTACACCTTC. Encoded protein: CASLNRQNSGGYTF.

The rearrangement uses TRBV19 and TRBJ1-2; D is ambiguous. Per germline, CDR1 LNHDA and CDR2 SQIVND (reference sequence). The CDR3 runs 12 residues. Between the trimmed V and J ends, which lost 6 bases and 5 bases, there was a span of 10 bases. The CDR3 loop is CASRPGGYGYTF. The CDR3, as DNA: TGTGCCAGTAGGCCCGGAGGTTATGGCTACACCTTC.

The CDR3 region has the DNA TGCGCCAGCGCCAAGGAGGGGTTGAGCACAGATACGCAGTATTTT. Its protein product is CASAKEGLSTDTQYF. The chain joins TRBV5-1 to TRBJ2-3; perhaps TRBD2 as D (6 bases). The CDR3 contains 15 residues. Trimming shortened V by 7 bases and J by 0 bases, and 15 bases separated the two germline ends. Germline V CDR1 and CDR2: SGHRS, YFSETQ.

This CDR3 reads CASSLRQGGNSNQPQHF. In nucleotides, the CDR3 is TGTGCCAGCAGCCTCCGACAGGGTGGGAATAGCAATCAGCCCCAGCATTTT. The gene calls are TRBV7-2 and TRBJ1-5, with TRBD1 matching over 7 bases. Germline lookup yields CDR1 SGHTA and CDR2 FQGNSA. Germline trimming cut 5 bases from V and 0 bases from J; bases unmatched to any gene: 10. The CDR3 is made up of 17 amino acids.

The chain couples TRBV5-1 to TRBJ1-1; 8 bases map to TRBD1. Trimming at V came to 5 bases and at J to 1 base, leaving 4 bases not matched to a gene. Germline CDR1 SGHRS, CDR2 YFSETQ. The CDR3 totals 14 residues. CDR3 DNA: TGCGCCAGCAGTCCTGGACAGGGGAACACTGAAGCTTTCTTT. Protein product: CASSPGQGNTEAFF.

The gene calls are TRBV27 and TRBJ2-5; 7 bases are shared with TRBD2. From germline, CDR1 is MNHEY and CDR2 SMNVEV (reference sequence). The CDR3 length is 15 residues. With V trimmed by 3 bases and J by 2 bases, 6 bases remained unmatched. The CDR3 spells CASSFSHGGQETQYF. The CDR3 DNA sequence: TGTGCCAGCAGTTTTAGTCACGGGGGGCAAGAGACCCAGTACTTC.

The chain combines TRBV30 with TRBJ1-5; 8 bases are shared with TRBD1. The CDR3 covers 11 residues. The germline V gene encodes CDR1 GTSNPN and CDR2 SVGIG (reference sequence). Unmatched junction bases numbered 1, after V lost 5 bases and J lost 7 bases. The CDR3 spells CAWGTGQPQHF. As DNA, the CDR3 is TGTGCCTGGGGGACAGGCCAGCCCCAGCATTTT.

The CDR3 bases are TGCGCCAGCAGCCAAGATGGGGGGACAGGGGGCTACGAGCAGTACTTC. Encoded protein: CASSQDGGTGGYEQYF. The rearrangement uses TRBV4-1 and TRBJ2-7, with 11 bases lining up with TRBD1. This CDR3 comprises 16 residues. Germline V gives CDR1 MGHRA, CDR2 YSYEKL. V shed 0 bases, J shed 3 bases, and the junction held 4 bases outside the gene matches.

V gene TRBV6-1 combines with J gene TRBJ2-2, with TRBD2 identical over 14 bases. Germline CDR1 is MNHNS and CDR2 is SASEGT. The CDR3 consists of 19 residues. V trimming: 0 bases; J trimming: 4 bases; junction bases outside the gene matches: 7. For the CDR3, the DNA is TGTGCCAGCAGTGAAGCATTAGGACTAGCGGGGGGTAGCACCGGGGAGCTGTTTTTT. Its translation is CASSEALGLAGGSTGELFF.

The chain carries TRBV3-1 (or the pseudogene TRBV3-2) and TRBJ1-4; perhaps TRBD1 as D (6 bases). Germline CDR1 and CDR2: LGHDT and YNNKEL (reference sequence). Trimming cost V 4 bases and J 6 bases, with 12 bases left between them. The CDR3 covers 14 residues. The CDR3 DNA is TGTGCCAGCAGCCGAGCGGGGGCCGATGAAAAACTGTTTTTT. This gives the protein CASSRAGADEKLFF.

CDR3 sequence reads: CASSYSPGGFTDTQYF. The CDR3 DNA reads as TGTGCCAGCAGTTACTCCCCAGGGGGGTTTACAGATACGCAGTATTTT. This chain connects TRBV6-2 or TRBV6-3 to TRBJ2-3; perhaps TRBD1 as D (7 bases). This CDR3 is built from 16 residues. The germline V and J ends were trimmed by 0 bases and 3 bases, with 13 bases remaining between them. Germline values: CDR1 MNHEY, CDR2 SVGEGT.

The CDR3 protein is CASNVGGFYGYTF. CDR3 bases: TGTGCCAGCAATGTGGGGGGGTTCTATGGCTACACCTTC. This chain uses TRBV12-3 or TRBV12-4 with TRBJ1-2, with TRBD1 as a possible D gene (5 bases). V lost 7 bases and J lost 4, with 13 bases in between. The CDR3 loop spans 13 amino acids.

V gene TRBV30 combines with J gene TRBJ2-3; TRBD2 aligns across 13 bases. This CDR3 has 19 residues. Germline values: CDR1 GTSNPN, CDR2 SVGIG (reference sequence). V lost 3 bases, J lost 10 bases, and 22 bases stayed unmatched. CDR3 nucleotide sequence: TGTGCCTGGAGGGCTAGACTAGCGGGGGGCCAAGCCCTAATCCGTTCGCAGTATTTT. It translates to CAWRARLAGGQALIRSQYF.

The sample holds one count of this clone. CDR3 loop: CASSLGPRGNQPQHF. The CDR3 DNA is TGTGCCAGCAGCTTGGGACCCAGGGGCAATCAGCCCCAGCATTTT. The chain recombines TRBV5-4 with TRBJ1-5; perhaps TRBD1 as D (5 bases). The V and J ends lost 0 bases and 2 bases respectively, with 9 bases between them. From germline, CDR1 is SGHNT and CDR2 YYREEE (reference sequence). CDR3 length: 15 residues.

V usage is TRBV30 and J usage is TRBJ2-3; D may be TRBD2 (6 bases). There are 15 residues in the CDR3. Trimming took 2 bases from V and 2 from J, leaving 14 bases between them. Germline V lookup: CDR1 GTSNPN, CDR2 SVGIG (reference sequence). In DNA, the CDR3 is TGTGCCTGGAGTCTCGGGACTCCCGACACAGATACGCAGTATTTT. Translating gives CAWSLGTPDTDTQYF.